This T cell receptor beta chain was sequenced for a study of blood T cell repertoires in COVID-19. Study in general: Sample material is recorded as cDNA or gDNA derived from T cells, B-cell-depleted T cells, or PBMCs.

Sequencing used immunoSEQ multiplex PCR; TCRdb keeps in-frame clones, though not all of them. This table holds 85,000 to 100,000 clones, 80% found once. CDR3 size: 15 residues. Trimming removed 5 bases from V and 8 bases from J, with 19 bases in between. Germline V gene data show CDR1 as SEHNR and CDR2 as FQNEAQ (reference sequence). The chain has TRBV7-9 and TRBJ1-5, with D possibly matching TRBD1 (5 bases). Source material: peripheral blood. This TCR came from a man in his forties or fifties who had recovered from COVID-19. CDR3 in DNA: TGTGCCAGCAGCCCCGACAGCCTACCAGGAAAGCCCCAGCATTTT. This codes for CASSPDSLPGKPQHF.